This TCR beta chain appears in the sequencing data of a study of regulatory T cells in long-lasting Graves disease. iRepertoire HTBI primers and Arm-PCR of CDR3 regions built TCR beta libraries. One entry per CDR3 protein results from TCRdb running MiXCR on the multiplex PCR reads. The data show about 430,000 distinct CDR3 sequences, around 20% seen once. CDR3 size: 15 residues. Trimming removed 7 bases at V and 1 base at J, with 17 bases between. Germline CDR1 reads SNHLY; CDR2 reads FYNNEI. Time point defined: persistent/refractory GD, antithyroid drugs over 5 years with positive TRAb. From PBMCs, RNA was extracted and then used to make the TCR library.

The genes are TRBV2 and TRBJ2-7, with no clear D. This sequence originates from a female donor with Graves disease. The sequencing used peripheral blood mononuclear cells (PBMCs), collected when the disease was refractory, from a patient treated with antithyroid drugs. CDR3 DNA: TGTGCCAGCAACCCATCGCTCTCGATGTCCTACGAGCAGTACTTC. This gives the protein CASNPSLSMSYEQYF.